This T cell receptor (beta chain) was recorded in a study of blood T cells in healthy people across ages. General study results and limits: Long-lived donors carried more naive CD4+ cells and greater diversity than aged donors.

Samples had at least 6.5 million PBMCs isolated from them. A sample-barcoded 5' primer and a J-beta primer mix were used in a second PCR of roughly 6 to 11 cycles. A tag from a template-switch adaptor with 12 random nucleotides marked each cDNA molecule. A single record per CDR3 protein comes from TCRdb applying MiXCR to the 5' RACE reads. The sample shows hundreds of thousands of distinct CDR3 sequences, around 26% of them seen only once. The table lists this clonotype with a few counts. Its antigen is not identified. The V and J ends lost 2 bases and 13 bases respectively, with 8 bases between them. This CDR3 spans 11 amino acids. Germline-derived CDR1 and CDR2 are MNHEY and SVGAGI.

Input material: blood. This TCR came from a woman aged 80 or over in good health. The chain is built from TRBV6-5 and TRBJ2-2; D unclear. The CDR3: CASSYVGRLFF. For the CDR3, the DNA is TGTGCCAGCAGTTACGTTGGCAGGCTGTTTTTT.